This is a list of T cell receptor beta chains from one sample in a study of response to subunit inactivated influenza vaccine. TCRdb itself ran the RT-PCR reads through MiXCR, one entry per CDR3 protein. Among fewer than 700,000 distinct CDR3 sequences listed, about an eighth were seen once. This material consisted of PBMCs from blood, taken more than 35 days after vaccination. The origin of the receptors is a man aged 50-59 years who received an inactivated influenza vaccine. CDR3s include the opening cysteine and the closing phenylalanine or tryptophan. The D gene is left open where the match is weak. Not all rows give a size; the values are once, few, many and, for expanded clones, a class.

TRBD2 | TRBJ2-2 | TRBV7-2 | many | CASSLAWSGGTGELFF | TGTGCCAGCAGCTTAGCGTGGTCGGGGGGCACCGGGGAGCTGTTTTTT
- | TRBJ1-1 | TRBV19 | few | CASTSRRTEAFF | TGTGCCAGTACCTCCCGGAGGACTGAAGCTTTCTTT
- | TRBJ2-1 | TRBV9 | - | CASSTRGPGAGEQFF | TGTGCCAGCAGCACAAGGGGGCCGGGGGCCGGTGAGCAGTTCTTC
- | TRBJ2-5 | TRBV6-2/TRBV6-3 | few | CASSFSLTKGDETQYF | TGTGCCAGCAGTTTTTCACTGACAAAGGGGGACGAGACCCAGTACTTC
- | TRBJ2-5 | TRBV20-1 | many | CSAREGTGGETQYF | TGCAGTGCTAGAGAGGGGACTGGCGGAGAGACCCAGTACTTC
- | TRBJ2-5 | TRBV4-2 | many | CASSPHSGGLGTSEETQYF | TGTGCCAGCAGCCCCCATTCGGGGGGCCTCGGAACTAGCGAAGAGACCCAGTACTTC
TRBD2 | TRBJ2-1 | TRBV28 | - | CASSFFSGSYNEQFF | TGTGCCAGCAGTTTTTTCAGCGGGAGTTACAATGAGCAGTTCTTC
- | TRBJ1-1 | TRBV7-8 | many | CASSLGAGNTEAFF | TGTGCCAGCAGCTTAGGTGCAGGGAACACTGAAGCTTTCTTT
TRBD1 | TRBJ2-5 | TRBV20-1 | few | CSAREFGQGASETQYF | TGCAGTGCTAGAGAATTCGGACAGGGGGCTAGTGAGACCCAGTACTTC
- | TRBJ1-2 | TRBV18 | few | CASSTVNRDGYTF | TGTGCCAGTTCCACTGTGAACAGGGATGGCTACACCTTC
TRBD2 | TRBJ2-7 | TRBV18 | few | CASSRGLAGGTYEQYF | TGTGCCAGCTCACGGGGACTAGCGGGGGGAACCTACGAGCAGTACTTC
- | TRBJ2-7 | TRBV15 | - | CATSRDRGGPYEQYF | TGTGCCACCAGCAGAGATCGAGGGGGACCCTACGAGCAGTACTTC
- | TRBJ2-1 | TRBV20-1 | many | CSASGSGHNEQFF | TGCAGTGCTAGTGGTAGCGGTCACAATGAGCAGTTCTTC
- | TRBJ2-2 | TRBV4-3 | many | CASSQPTSGELFF | TGCGCCAGCAGCCAACCTACATCCGGGGAGCTGTTTTTT
TRBD1 | TRBJ2-7 | TRBV20-1 | many | CSARDRDRDEQYF | TGCAGTGCTAGAGATAGGGACAGGGACGAGCAGTACTTC
TRBD1 | TRBJ2-7 | TRBV5-1 | many | CASSSRTGTSYEQYF | TGCGCCAGCAGCTCCCGGACAGGGACCTCCTACGAGCAGTACTTC
TRBD1 | TRBJ2-5 | TRBV11-2 | - | CASSTQTGGETQYF | TGTGCCAGCAGCACCCAGACAGGGGGAGAGACCCAGTACTTC
- | TRBJ2-1 | TRBV24-1 | - | CATSPSLQVWGDNEQFF | TGTGCCACCAGTCCCTCCCTGCAGGTGTGGGGAGACAATGAGCAGTTCTTC
TRBD1 | TRBJ1-2 | TRBV20-1 | few | CSASGTGDNYGYTF | TGCAGTGCTTCCGGGACAGGGGATAACTATGGCTACACCTTC
- | TRBJ1-1 | TRBV6-5 | - | CASSYSGRQNTEAFF | TGTGCCAGCAGTTACTCGGGCCGACAGAACACTGAAGCTTTCTTT
- | TRBJ1-2 | TRBV28 | few | CASSLDSRDYGYTF | TGTGCCAGCAGTTTGGACAGCCGAGACTATGGCTACACCTTC
TRBD1 | TRBJ2-4 | TRBV12-3/TRBV12-4 | - | CASSLPPGQGKNIQYF | TGTGCCAGCAGCTTACCTCCGGGACAGGGGAAAAACATTCAGTACTTC
TRBD1 | TRBJ2-7 | TRBV15 | - | CATSLDRGLREQYF | TGTGCCACCAGCCTAGACAGGGGCCTGCGCGAGCAGTACTTC
TRBD2 | TRBJ2-7 | TRBV28 | few | CASSLASPSGRVYEQYF | TGTGCCAGCAGTTTAGCCTCCCCTAGCGGGAGGGTGTACGAGCAGTACTTC
TRBD2 | TRBJ2-7 | TRBV7-2 | few | CASSLGGLTTYEQYF | TGTGCCAGCAGCTTAGGGGGACTAACGACCTACGAGCAGTACTTC
- | TRBJ1-6 | TRBV7-2 | few | CASSLGSGRINSPLHF | TGTGCCAGCAGCTTAGGGTCGGGACGGATTAATTCACCCCTCCACTTT
- | TRBJ2-3 | TRBV7-2 | - | CASSPPIRGWAQYF | TGTGCCAGCAGCCCGCCTATTCGAGGGTGGGCGCAGTATTTT
- | TRBJ2-7 | TRBV28 | - | CASSLFGGYEQYF | TGTGCCAGCAGTTTATTTGGGGGCTACGAGCAGTACTTC
TRBD1 | TRBJ2-5 | TRBV7-8 | few | CASSPTQTGSLQETQYF | TGTGCCAGCAGCCCAACTCAGACAGGGAGCCTCCAAGAGACCCAGTACTTC
TRBD1 | TRBJ2-1 | TRBV20-1 | few | CSAGDSTEQFF | TGCAGTGCCGGGGACAGCACTGAGCAGTTCTTC
TRBD2 | TRBJ2-1 | TRBV29-1 | - | CSVGSGSLSSSEQFF | TGCAGCGTTGGTAGCGGGAGCCTCTCGTCGAGTGAGCAGTTCTTC
- | TRBJ2-5 | TRBV28 | - | CASSSDPSETQYF | TGTGCCAGCAGTTCCGACCCTTCTGAGACCCAGTACTTC
- | TRBJ2-3 | TRBV20-1 | - | CSARGGDGAKGQYF | TGCAGTGCTAGAGGCGGTGATGGGGCTAAAGGGCAGTATTTT
TRBD2 | TRBJ2-1 | TRBV20-1 | many | CSAIALAGNNEQFF | TGCAGTGCTATCGCTCTAGCGGGCAACAATGAGCAGTTCTTC
- | TRBJ2-7 | TRBV3-1 | - | CASSQTGRGYEQYF | TGTGCCAGCAGCCAAACAGGGAGGGGCTACGAGCAGTACTTC
TRBD1 | TRBJ2-1 | TRBV20-1 | few | CSARGGQALGYSEQFF | TGCAGTGCTAGAGGAGGACAGGCTTTGGGGTACAGTGAGCAGTTCTTC
- | TRBJ2-3 | TRBV7-3 | many | CASSPTLGSRDTQYF | TGTGCCAGCAGCCCTACTCTAGGCAGCCGGGATACGCAGTATTTT
TRBD1 | TRBJ2-7 | TRBV27 | - | CASSSSTGGDEQYF | TGTGCCAGCAGTTCATCAACAGGGGGTGACGAGCAGTACTTC
TRBD2 | TRBJ2-1 | TRBV24-1 | many | CATSVTPGLAGGSSYNEQFF | TGTGCCACCAGTGTCACGCCGGGACTAGCGGGGGGCAGCTCCTACAATGAGCAGTTCTTC
- | TRBJ2-7 | TRBV10-3 | many | CAISDSAGLGYEQYF | TGTGCCATCAGTGATTCGGCAGGGTTAGGGTACGAGCAGTACTTC
- | TRBJ2-1 | TRBV15 | - | CATSRDGRAYNEQFF | TGTGCCACCAGCAGAGACGGGAGAGCCTACAATGAGCAGTTCTTC
TRBD1 | TRBJ2-2 | TRBV7-8 | - | CASSLWRTGDPRELFF | TGTGCCAGCAGCTTATGGCGGACAGGGGACCCCCGGGAGCTGTTTTTT
- | TRBJ2-7 | TRBV28 | few | CASSLGPMYEQYF | TGTGCCAGCAGTTTAGGACCAATGTACGAGCAGTACTTC
TRBD1 | TRBJ1-1 | TRBV7-9 | few | CASSGTGHTEAFF | TGTGCCAGCTCAGGGACAGGGCACACTGAAGCTTTCTTT
- | TRBJ1-6 | TRBV12-3/TRBV12-4 | - | CASSASRGPLHF | TGTGCCAGCAGCGCTAGCCGGGGGCCCCTCCACTTT
TRBD2 | TRBJ2-4 | TRBV6-2/TRBV6-3 | - | CASRGGRVAKNIQYF | TGTGCCAGCCGCGGGGGGAGGGTCGCCAAAAACATTCAGTACTTC
TRBD1 | TRBJ1-2 | TRBV7-8 | - | CASSLKQTGGSGYTF | TGTGCCAGCAGCCTTAAACAAACAGGGGGCAGTGGCTACACCTTC
- | TRBJ2-2 | TRBV19 | - | CASSIGRHTGELFF | TGTGCCAGTAGTATCGGCAGACACACCGGGGAGCTGTTTTTT
- | TRBJ1-5 | TRBV6-4 | - | CASSAEANQPQHF | TGTGCCAGCAGCGCCGAGGCAAATCAGCCCCAGCATTTT
TRBD2 | TRBJ2-1 | TRBV20-1 | many | CSARGRRESYNEQFF | TGCAGTGCTAGAGGGCGGCGGGAGAGCTACAATGAGCAGTTCTTC
TRBD2 | TRBJ2-1 | TRBV11-2 | - | CASTRIAGGRYNEQFF | TGTGCCAGCACCCGGATAGCGGGGGGCCGCTACAATGAGCAGTTCTTC